One sample yielded the 9 T cell receptor beta chains listed below, sequenced in a study of T cells in Graves' hyperthyroidism and ophthalmopathy. Amplification yielded TCR beta CDR3 regions, with RNA transcripts as the source. TCR CDR3 underwent first-round RT-PCR with the HTBI primer set. In TCRdb, the multiplex PCR reads were re-called with MiXCR into one record per CDR3 protein. The sample yields 700,000 or so distinct CDR3 sequences, about a sixth seen once. What was sequenced was blood. The receptor source for this set is a man younger than 35 with Graves' hyperthyroidism.

This clonotype was picked up a small number of times. A much larger clone sits a single nucleotide away, making a read error possible. V and J are TRBV12-3 or TRBV12-4 and TRBJ1-1; maybe TRBD1 (6 bases). The CDR3 sequence is 14 residues long. V gave up 2 bases and J gave up 1 base, with 8 bases separating them. CDR3 nucleotide sequence: TGTGCCAGCAGTTTATCGGGGGCGAACACTGAAGCTTTCTTT. This gives the protein CASSLSGANTEAFF.

In this sample, this clonotype turned up a few times. The chain joins TRBV20-1 to TRBJ2-1; 8 bases line up with TRBD2. CDR1 is DFQATT, CDR2 SNEGSKA, per germline (reference sequence). With 6 bases clipped from V and 2 bases from J, the junction kept 9 bases outside the gene matches. This CDR3 spans 15 amino acids. The CDR3 region has the DNA TGCAGTGCCTCTAGTGCGGGAGGCCCCTACAATGAGCAGTTCTTC. Its translation: CSASSAGGPYNEQFF.

This clonotype was counted between two and nine times. This chain links TRBV6-2 or TRBV6-3 with TRBJ2-1; D may be TRBD1 or TRBD2 (5 bases each). The CDR3 length is 12 residues. V gave up 4 bases and J gave up 10 bases, with 11 bases separating them. Germline V gene lookup returns CDR1 MNHEY and CDR2 SVGEGT. The CDR3 region has the DNA TGTGCCAGCAGTTCCCTGGGGGAGGAGCAGTTCTTC. It yields the protein CASSSLGEEQFF.

This clonotype showed up many times. This rearrangement joins TRBV3-1 to TRBJ2-3; 8 nucleotides match TRBD1. Trimming removed 0 bases from V and 0 bases from J; junction bases left unmatched: 2. Germline-derived CDR1 and CDR2 are LGHDT and YNNKEL (reference sequence). This CDR3 has 16 residues. CDR3 loop: CASSQDRDRSTDTQYF. The CDR3 bases are TGTGCCAGCAGCCAAGATCGGGACAGGAGCACAGATACGCAGTATTTT.

This clonotype was picked up many times. V usage is TRBV28 and J usage is TRBJ2-3, with D hard to call. CDR1 is MDHEN and CDR2 is SYDVKM in the germline V gene. The CDR3 has 17 residues. Between the trimmed V and J ends, which lost 4 bases and 0 bases, there was a span of 17 bases. Here the CDR3 reads CASSSKTAAVSTDTQYF. CDR3 nucleotides: TGTGCCAGCAGTTCAAAAACGGCGGCGGTTAGCACAGATACGCAGTATTTT.

This chain connects TRBV20-1 to TRBJ2-3; D not certain. The germline gives CDR1 DFQATT, CDR2 SNEGSKA (reference sequence). CDR3 size: 14 residues. Trimming removed 0 bases from V and 4 bases from J, with 11 bases in between. The CDR3 coding sequence is TGCAGTGCTAGAGATCAGTTTCAGGCAGATACGCAGTATTTT. Its translation: CSARDQFQADTQYF.

This clonotype was counted at least ten times. This rearrangement joins TRBV28 to TRBJ2-5; no firm D call. This CDR3 comprises 13 residues. The V gene lost 2 bases and the J gene lost 1 base, with 5 bases spanning the gap. Germline CDR1 and CDR2: MDHEN and SYDVKM. CDR3 nucleotides: TGTGCCAGCAGTTTAAACTTCCAAGAGACCCAGTACTTC. The encoded protein is CASSLNFQETQYF.

The chain links TRBV20-1 to TRBJ2-1; D is perhaps TRBD1 (6 bases). V gave up 6 bases and J gave up 5 bases, with 35 bases separating them. This CDR3 is 20 amino acids long. Germline V lookup: CDR1 DFQATT, CDR2 SNEGSKA (reference sequence). CDR3 nucleotides: TGCAGTGCAATTACTATGGACGAGGGTCAAACAGGGTGGGCAAACAATGAGCAGTTCTTC. Translating gives CSAITMDEGQTGWANNEQFF.

V gene TRBV20-1 combines with J gene TRBJ2-3, with TRBD2 matching over 8 bases. Trimming cost V 6 bases and J 5 bases; bases outside gene matches: 7. Germline V gene lookup returns CDR1 DFQATT and CDR2 SNEGSKA (reference sequence). CDR3 length: 13 residues. CDR3 sequence (DNA): TGCAGTGCCGGAGAGCGGGAGAAAGATACGCAGTATTTT. Translating it yields CSAGEREKDTQYF.